This T cell receptor beta chain is drawn from a study of neurological immune-mediated disorders. Time point in this sample: technical triplicate 2. The unsorted libraries were produced from 2 million PBMCs held at -80 C. A single count supports this clonotype. Its cognate antigen is unknown. Just one base apart from a much larger clone, this may be a read error. Every sequencing run returned over 160 million TCR-beta sequences, which were derived from 15-18 subjects. MiXCR, run by TCRdb on the 5' RACE reads, gives a single entry per CDR3 protein. The repertoire includes about 59,000 distinct CDR3 sequences, about 24% of them detected once, and about 4.9% sits in the top ten. Germline CDR1 and CDR2: SGHAT and FQNNGV. The CDR3 consists of 14 residues. Trimming took off 2 bases at V and 3 bases at J, with 9 bases between the two ends. Study-wide results and limits: The study found the most TCR clonal expansion in HTLV-1-associated myelopathy and the least in multiple sclerosis, below healthy controls.

This sequence joins TRBV11-2 and TRBJ2-3; no clear D. The TCR comes from a man between 60 and 70 years old with HTLV-1-associated myelopathy (HAM/TSP). Sequenced input: PBMCs. CDR3 in amino acids: CASSLFCETDTQYF. In DNA form, the CDR3 reads TGTGCCAGCAGCTTATTCTGTGAGACAGATACGCAGTATTTT.